The 30 T cell receptor beta chains below were found in one sample sequenced in a study of T cell responses to AZD1222 COVID-19 vaccine. Sequencing was performed with immunoSEQ multiplex PCR; in TCRdb, only in-frame clones are kept and a portion is missing. The sample carries roughly 200,000 clones, about 95% recorded once. The sequencing here drew on peripheral blood, taken 28 days after the second dose of the MenACWY control vaccine. These TCRs come from an adult who received the MenACWY meningococcal vaccine as a control.

This chain connects TRBV7-3 to TRBJ2-7; D not certain. Trimming stripped 5 bases from V and 2 bases from J, with 16 bases between. The CDR3 has 15 amino acids. The germline V gene encodes CDR1 SGHTA and CDR2 FQGTGA. CDR3 amino acids: CASSPTLTGTYEQYF. The CDR3 DNA reads TGTGCCAGCAGCCCAACCCTGACTGGGACCTACGAGCAGTACTTC.

The chain joins TRBV2 to TRBJ1-4, with TRBD1 as a possible D gene (6 bases). Germline-derived CDR1 and CDR2 are SNHLY and FYNNEI. V was cut by 6 bases and J by 4 bases, with 6 bases left in between. This CDR3 spans 12 amino acids. The CDR3 nucleotides are TGTGCCAGCAGACAGGGTAATGAAAAACTGTTTTTT. Translated, it gives CASRQGNEKLFF. Using reference TRBV2 and TRBJ1-4 for the parts outside the CDR3, the full variable domain is EPEVTQTPSHQVTQMGQEVILRCVPISNHLYFYWYRQILGQKVEFLVSFYNNEISEKSEIFDDQFSVERPDGSNFTLKIRSTKLEDSAMYFCASRQGNEKLFFGSGTQLSVL.

J is TRBJ1-1 and V is TRBV2; 8 bases fit TRBD1. V trimming: 4 bases; J trimming: 10 bases; junction bases outside the gene matches: 8. Germline loops: CDR1 SNHLY, CDR2 FYNNEI. The CDR3 extends over 13 amino acids. The CDR3 spells CASSGGQGEGAFF. The CDR3 nucleotides are TGTGCCAGCAGTGGAGGACAGGGCGAAGGAGCTTTCTTT. Full variable domain (missing parts from reference TRBV2 and TRBJ1-1): EPEVTQTPSHQVTQMGQEVILRCVPISNHLYFYWYRQILGQKVEFLVSFYNNEISEKSEIFDDQFSVERPDGSNFTLKIRSTKLEDSAMYFCASSGGQGEGAFFGQGTRLTVV.

The chain is built from TRBV11-2 and TRBJ2-3; 7 nucleotides agree with TRBD1. Looked up from germline, CDR1 is SGHAT and CDR2 is FQNNGV. The CDR3 sequence is 13 residues long. The J segment lost 6 bases and the V segment lost 8 bases, leaving 8 bases of the junction unmatched. DNA for the CDR3: TGTGCCAGCGAAAGGGGGCGGATGGATACGCAGTATTTT. Residues: CASERGRMDTQYF.

The rearrangement joins TRBV6-5 to TRBJ2-7, with D possibly being TRBD1 (6 bases). From germline, CDR1 is MNHEY and CDR2 SVGAGI. Deletions cut 5 bases from V and 5 bases from J, with 7 bases between. The CDR3 extends over 11 amino acids. The CDR3 bases are TGTGCCAGCAGTAACAGGGACGAGCAGTACTTC. It translates to CASSNRDEQYF.

The genes are TRBV7-9 and TRBJ2-2; D may match TRBD1 or TRBD2 (5 bases each). Germline CDR1 reads SEHNR; CDR2 reads FQNEAQ (reference sequence). The CDR3 covers 15 residues. Trimming stripped 5 bases from V and 1 base from J, with 11 bases between. In DNA, the CDR3 is TGTGCCAGCAGCCCCCCGGGGCTGAACACCGGGGAGCTGTTTTTT. This sequence encodes CASSPPGLNTGELFF.

This chain links TRBV27 with TRBJ2-3; D is undetermined. Trimming took off 2 bases at V and 6 bases at J, with 6 bases between the two ends. This CDR3 contains 12 residues. The germline V gene encodes CDR1 MNHEY and CDR2 SMNVEV (reference sequence). CDR3 residues: CASSLLGDTQYF. For the CDR3, the DNA is TGTGCCAGCAGTTTACTCGGTGATACGCAGTATTTT.

The chain carries TRBV11-2 and TRBJ1-1, with a tentative D call TRBD1 (6 bases). With 5 bases removed from V and 5 bases from J, the gap between germline ends came to 21 bases. Germline CDR1 reads SGHAT; CDR2 reads FQNNGV. The CDR3 has 16 residues. DNA of the CDR3: TGTGCCAGCAGCCAACTCTCGGGGGGCGCATGGACTGAAGCTTTCTTT. Translated: CASSQLSGGAWTEAFF.

The chain carries TRBV11-3 and TRBJ2-7; D might be TRBD1 (5 bases). This CDR3 region has 14 residues. V was clipped by 1 base and J by 7 bases, with 14 bases between them. The germline gives CDR1 SGHNT, CDR2 YENEEA. CDR3 nucleotide sequence: TGTGCCAGCAGCTTAGTCTCCAGGGCCGGAGAGCAGTACTTC. It codes for CASSLVSRAGEQYF.

The chain recombines TRBV25-1 with TRBJ1-2; D call uncertain. The CDR3 length is 14 residues. V was shortened by 7 bases and J by 4 bases, with 16 bases between the two germline ends. Germline lookup yields CDR1 MGHDK and CDR2 SYGVNS. In DNA form, the CDR3 reads TGTGCCAGCACCTCCGGCCGGACTCTCTATGGCTACACCTTC. Translation gives CASTSGRTLYGYTF.

The chain combines TRBV3-1 (or the pseudogene TRBV3-2) with TRBJ2-3; TRBD2 agrees at 12 bases. The J segment lost 4 bases and the V segment lost 4 bases, leaving 3 bases of the junction unmatched. The CDR3 contains 15 residues. CDR1 LGHDT and CDR2 YNNKEL come from the germline V gene (reference sequence). Written as DNA, the CDR3 is TGTGCCAGCAGCCGACTAGCGGGAGAGGCAGATACGCAGTATTTT. Translation: CASSRLAGEADTQYF.

The rearrangement links TRBV5-1 to TRBJ2-5; D remains unclear. V was cut by 1 base and J by 1 base, with 5 bases left in between. The germline gives CDR1 SGHRS, CDR2 YFSETQ. CDR3 length equals 13 residues. Here the CDR3 reads CASSLTFQETQYF. The CDR3 DNA sequence: TGCGCCAGCAGCTTGACATTCCAAGAGACCCAGTACTTC.

V usage is TRBV28 and J usage is TRBJ2-7; D is possibly TRBD2 (6 bases). Trimming shortened V by 4 bases and J by 2 bases, and 15 bases separated the two germline ends. CDR3 length equals 15 residues. Germline assignment: CDR1 MDHEN and CDR2 SYDVKM. DNA of the CDR3: TGTGCCAGCAGTTCGGGGGTACCGGGGCCCTACGAGCAGTACTTC. Protein: CASSSGVPGPYEQYF.

The J gene is TRBJ2-7, the V gene TRBV30; 11 bases line up with TRBD2. From germline, CDR1 is GTSNPN and CDR2 SVGIG (reference sequence). CDR3 length: 13 amino acids. With 8 bases clipped from V and 3 bases from J, the junction kept 6 bases outside the gene matches. Here the CDR3 reads CATNGLAGYEQYF. The CDR3 region has the DNA TGTGCCACCAATGGACTAGCGGGCTACGAGCAGTACTTC. The full variable domain, in which reference TRBV30 and TRBJ2-7 provide the parts outside the CDR3, is SQTIHQWPATLVQPVGSPLSLECTVEGTSNPNLYWYRQAAGRGLQLLFYSVGIGQISSEVPQNLSASRPQDRQFILSSKKLLLSDSGFYLCATNGLAGYEQYFGPGTRLTVT.

The rearrangement joins TRBV5-1 to TRBJ2-7; D not resolved. There are 13 residues in the CDR3. Trimming shortened V by 7 bases and J by 4 bases, and 15 bases separated the two germline ends. Germline values: CDR1 SGHRS, CDR2 YFSETQ. CDR3 in amino acids: CASRPGVGYEQYF. The CDR3 nucleotides read TGCGCCAGCCGCCCGGGTGTAGGTTACGAGCAGTACTTC.

This clone has at least ten counts. V usage is TRBV4-2 and J usage is TRBJ2-2; 9 positions agree with TRBD1. Trimming removed 1 base from V and 3 bases from J; junction bases left unmatched: 0. Germline assignment: CDR1 LGHNA and CDR2 YNFKEQ. The CDR3 spans 15 residues. The CDR3 DNA is TGTGCCAGCAGCCAAGGGACAGGGGACACCGGGGAGCTGTTTTTT. This codes for CASSQGTGDTGELFF.

The rearrangement links TRBV4-3 to TRBJ2-3; D is uncertain. CDR3 length: 14 amino acids. The germline V and J ends were trimmed by 3 bases and 4 bases, with 11 bases remaining between them. Germline V gives CDR1 LGHNA, CDR2 YSLEER. This CDR3 reads CASSHGVFSDTQYF. The CDR3, as DNA: TGCGCCAGCAGCCATGGTGTCTTTTCAGATACGCAGTATTTT.

This clone was found once. The rearrangement joins TRBV9 to TRBJ2-2; TRBD1 is a possible D gene (6 bases). V lost 4 bases to trimming and J lost 3 bases, with 13 bases between them. Per the germline V gene, CDR1 is SGDLS and CDR2 is YYNGEE. CDR3 length: 15 amino acids. The CDR3 region has the DNA TGTGCCAGCAGCCCCCACCAGGGGTACACCGGGGAGCTGTTTTTT. As protein: CASSPHQGYTGELFF.

The chain combines TRBV28 with TRBJ2-1, with TRBD2 identical over 8 bases. This CDR3 region has 16 residues. Germline V gene data show CDR1 as MDHEN and CDR2 as SYDVKM. V was clipped by 3 bases and J by 3 bases; unmatched bases: 7. CDR3: CASSFLLAENYNEQFF. CDR3 coding DNA: TGTGCCAGCAGTTTCCTACTAGCGGAAAACTACAATGAGCAGTTCTTC.

There are a few counts of this clone. J is TRBJ1-5 and V is TRBV19; 7 nucleotides align to TRBD1. The V gene end was trimmed by 7 bases and the J gene end by 5 bases; junction bases not matched to a gene: 5. Germline V gives CDR1 LNHDA, CDR2 SQIVND (reference sequence). The CDR3 spans 13 residues. The CDR3 bases are TGTGCCAGTACCGGGACAGTAGATCAGCCCCAGCATTTT. Its translation: CASTGTVDQPQHF. Supplemented by reference TRBV19 and TRBJ1-5, the full variable domain reads DGGITQSPKYLFRKEGQNVTLSCEQNLNHDAMYWYRQDPGQGLRLIYYSQIVNDFQKGDIAEGYSVSREKKESFPLTVTSAQKNPTAFYLCASTGTVDQPQHFGDGTRLSIL.

The chain carries TRBV5-1 and TRBJ2-7; D is perhaps TRBD2 (6 bases). CDR3 length: 18 residues. V lost 0 bases to trimming and J lost 4 bases, with 23 bases between them. Germline CDR1 is SGHRS and CDR2 is YFSETQ. CDR3 sequence (DNA): TGCGCCAGCAGCTTGGCCGGTGATGTGCGAAGTGGAGGGTACGAGCAGTACTTC. The encoded protein is CASSLAGDVRSGGYEQYF.

V gene TRBV19 combines with J gene TRBJ1-1; 9 bases are a match to TRBD1. Germline lookup yields CDR1 LNHDA and CDR2 SQIVND (reference sequence). The CDR3 contains 15 residues. Trimming removed 5 bases from V and 4 bases from J; junction bases left unmatched: 8. The CDR3 protein is CASSPTGGGGTEAFF. The CDR3 nucleotides read TGTGCCAGTAGTCCCACAGGGGGCGGTGGCACTGAAGCTTTCTTT. The whole variable domain, remainder taken from reference TRBV19 and TRBJ1-1, is DGGITQSPKYLFRKEGQNVTLSCEQNLNHDAMYWYRQDPGQGLRLIYYSQIVNDFQKGDIAEGYSVSREKKESFPLTVTSAQKNPTAFYLCASSPTGGGGTEAFFGQGTRLTVV.

The chain couples TRBV6-5 to TRBJ1-3; tentative D call: TRBD1 (5 bases). Germline assignment: CDR1 MNHEY and CDR2 SVGAGI. This CDR3 contains 14 residues. The V gene lost 7 bases and the J gene lost 4 bases, with 14 bases spanning the gap. CDR3 in amino acids: CASKRGQSGNTIYF. In DNA form, the CDR3 reads TGTGCCAGCAAAAGAGGACAATCCGGAAACACCATATATTTT.

The chain is built from TRBV11-2 and TRBJ2-4; D possibly matches TRBD1 or TRBD2 (6 bases each). This CDR3 spans 17 amino acids. CDR1 and CDR2 (germline): SGHAT, FQNNGV. The V end was cut by 5 bases, the J end by 3 bases, with 20 bases between. The CDR3 sequence: CASSPIPRGQFKNIQYF. CDR3 DNA sequence: TGTGCCAGCAGCCCTATCCCCCGGGGGCAATTCAAAAACATTCAGTACTTC.

This chain connects TRBV5-5 to TRBJ1-1; perhaps TRBD1 as D (5 bases). Germline loops: CDR1 SGHKS, CDR2 YYEKEE (reference sequence). The germline V and J ends were trimmed by 0 bases and 4 bases, with 13 bases remaining between them. The CDR3 covers 15 residues. The CDR3 is CASSLAGASGTEAFF. DNA for the CDR3: TGTGCCAGCAGCTTGGCCGGGGCCTCGGGCACTGAAGCTTTCTTT.

This sequence joins TRBV11-3 and TRBJ2-2; possible D gene TRBD1, 6 bases. The CDR3 contains 18 residues. Trimming took 5 bases from V and 4 from J, leaving 23 bases between them. CDR1 SGHNT and CDR2 YENEEA come from the germline V gene. This CDR3 is CASSPRGSGIGGTGELFF. CDR3 nucleotides: TGTGCCAGCAGCCCCCGAGGCTCGGGGATAGGGGGCACCGGGGAGCTGTTTTTT.

The chain combines TRBV29-1 with TRBJ1-4, with D unclear. The length of the CDR3 is 14 residues. Germline CDR1 SQVTM, CDR2 ANQGSEA. The V gene lost 0 bases and the J gene lost 4 bases, with 9 bases spanning the gap. The CDR3 loop is CSVEDARNNEKLFF. The CDR3 coding sequence is TGCAGCGTTGAAGATGCCCGGAATAATGAAAAACTGTTTTTT. The complete variable domain, with remaining parts taken from reference TRBV29-1 and TRBJ1-4, reads SAVISQKPSRDICQRGTSLTIQCQVDSQVTMMFWYRQQPGQSLTLIATANQGSEATYESGFVIDKFPISRPNLTFSTLTVSNMSPEDSSIYLCSVEDARNNEKLFFGSGTQLSVL.

This sequence joins TRBV3-1 (or the pseudogene TRBV3-2) and TRBJ2-1; D is possibly TRBD1 (5 bases). Germline V CDR1 and CDR2: LGHDT, YNNKEL (reference sequence). V lost 4 bases to trimming and J lost 5 bases, with 21 bases between them. The CDR3 extends over 17 amino acids. CDR3 DNA sequence: TGTGCCAGCAGCCCCGCTTGGACAACCCAAGCCCACAATGAGCAGTTCTTC. Translating gives CASSPAWTTQAHNEQFF.

This chain joins TRBV13 and TRBJ2-5; the match to TRBD2 covers 9 bases. CDR1 is PRHDT and CDR2 is FYEKMQ in the germline V gene (reference sequence). The CDR3 is made up of 16 amino acids. V lost 5 bases and J lost 1; bases outside the gene matches: 8. The CDR3 sequence is CASSPRTSAVQETQYF. The CDR3 bases are TGTGCCAGCAGCCCCCGGACTAGCGCCGTCCAAGAGACCCAGTACTTC.

V gene TRBV7-2 combines with J gene TRBJ1-1; D ambiguous. The germline V gene encodes CDR1 SGHTA and CDR2 FQGNSA. This CDR3 region has 15 residues. Trimming took off 5 bases at V and 3 bases at J, with 16 bases between the two ends. The CDR3 coding sequence is TGTGCCAGCAGCCGGATCCTCGCTGGAGACACTGAAGCTTTCTTT. It is translated as CASSRILAGDTEAFF. Full variable domain (outside the CDR3, taken from reference TRBV7-2 and TRBJ1-1): GAGVSQSPSNKVTEKGKDVELRCDPISGHTALYWYRQSLGQGLEFLIYFQGNSAPDKSGLPSDRFSAERTGGSVSTLTIQRTQQEDSAVYLCASSRILAGDTEAFFGQGTRLTVV.